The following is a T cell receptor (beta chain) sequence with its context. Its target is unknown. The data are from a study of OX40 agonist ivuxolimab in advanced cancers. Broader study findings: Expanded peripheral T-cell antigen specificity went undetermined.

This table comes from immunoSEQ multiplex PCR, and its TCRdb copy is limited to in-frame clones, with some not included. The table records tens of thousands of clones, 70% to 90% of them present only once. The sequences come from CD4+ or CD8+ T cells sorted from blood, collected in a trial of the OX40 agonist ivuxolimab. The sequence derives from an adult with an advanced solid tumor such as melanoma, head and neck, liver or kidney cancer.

CDR3 nucleotides: TGTGCCAGCAGCCACAGGGGAATCTACGAGCAGTACTTC. This sequence encodes CASSHRGIYEQYF. The chain links TRBV5-8 to TRBJ2-7; 7 bases are a match to TRBD1. This CDR3 comprises 13 residues. With V trimmed by 4 bases and J by 3 bases, 4 bases remained unmatched. Germline V gene sequence: CDR1 SGHTS, CDR2 YDEGEE.